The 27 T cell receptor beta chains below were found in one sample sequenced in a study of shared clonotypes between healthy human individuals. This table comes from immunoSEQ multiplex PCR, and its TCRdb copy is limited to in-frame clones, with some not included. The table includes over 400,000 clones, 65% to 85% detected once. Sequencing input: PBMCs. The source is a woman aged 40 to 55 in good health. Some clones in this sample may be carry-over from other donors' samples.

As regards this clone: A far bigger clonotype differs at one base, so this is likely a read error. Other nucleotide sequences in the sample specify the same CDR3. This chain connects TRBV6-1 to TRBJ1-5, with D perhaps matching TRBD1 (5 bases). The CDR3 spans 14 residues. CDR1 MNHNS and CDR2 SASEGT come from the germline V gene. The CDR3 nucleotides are TGTGCCAGCAGTTCAGTGGGGCCCAATCAGCCCCAGCACTTT. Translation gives CASSSVGPNQPQHF.

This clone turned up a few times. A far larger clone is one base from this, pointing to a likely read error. DNA of the CDR3: TGTGCCAGCAACCTGGGACAGGGAGACGAAAAACTGTTTTTT. Translation gives CASNLGQGDEKLFF. The chain couples TRBV2 to TRBJ1-4; 9 bases fit TRBD1. This CDR3 has 14 amino acids. V shed 7 bases, J shed 8 bases, and the junction held 8 bases outside the gene matches. Looked up from germline, CDR1 is SNHLY and CDR2 is FYNNEI.

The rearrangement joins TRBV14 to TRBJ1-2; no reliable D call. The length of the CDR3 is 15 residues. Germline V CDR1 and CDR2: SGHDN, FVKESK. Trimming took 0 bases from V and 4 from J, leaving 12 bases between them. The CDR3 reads CASSQDQVTSYGYTF. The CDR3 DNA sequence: TGTGCCAGCAGCCAAGATCAAGTCACCTCCTATGGCTACACCTTC.

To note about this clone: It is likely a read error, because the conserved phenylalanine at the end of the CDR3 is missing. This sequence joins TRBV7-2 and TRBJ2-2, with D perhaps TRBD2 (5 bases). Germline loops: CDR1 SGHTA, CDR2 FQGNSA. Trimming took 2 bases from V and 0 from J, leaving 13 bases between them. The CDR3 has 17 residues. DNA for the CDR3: TGTGCCAGCAGCTTACTAATAGCGTCCGCGAACACCGGGGAGCTGTTTATT. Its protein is CASSLLIASANTGELFI.

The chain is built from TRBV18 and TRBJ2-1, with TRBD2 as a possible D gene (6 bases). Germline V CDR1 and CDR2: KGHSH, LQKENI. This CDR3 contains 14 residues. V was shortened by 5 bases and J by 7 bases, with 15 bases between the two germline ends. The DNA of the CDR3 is TGTGCCAGCTCATCCCGCGGAGGGGAGAATGAGCAGTTCTTC. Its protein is CASSSRGGENEQFF.

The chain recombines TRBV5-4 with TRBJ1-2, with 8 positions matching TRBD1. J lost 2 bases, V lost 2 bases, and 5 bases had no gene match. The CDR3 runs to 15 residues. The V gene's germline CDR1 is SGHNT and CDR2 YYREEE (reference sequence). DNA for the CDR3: TGTGCCAGCAGCTTCCAGGACAGGGAGAACTATGGCTACACCTTC. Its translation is CASSFQDRENYGYTF.

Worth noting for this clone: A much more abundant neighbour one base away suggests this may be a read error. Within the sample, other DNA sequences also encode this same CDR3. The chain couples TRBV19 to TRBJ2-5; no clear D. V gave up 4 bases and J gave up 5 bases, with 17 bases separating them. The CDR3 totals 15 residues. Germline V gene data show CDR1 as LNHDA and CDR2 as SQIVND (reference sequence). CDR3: CASSTLERKQETQYF. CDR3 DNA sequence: TGTGCCAGTAGTACCTTGGAGCGTAAGCAGGAGACCCAGTACTTC.

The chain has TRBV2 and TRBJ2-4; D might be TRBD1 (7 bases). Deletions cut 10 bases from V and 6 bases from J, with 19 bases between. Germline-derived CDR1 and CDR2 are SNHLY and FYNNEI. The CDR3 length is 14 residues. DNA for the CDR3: TGTGCCACCAACCCGGAGGGGGCGGGAAACATTCAGTACTTC. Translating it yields CATNPEGAGNIQYF.

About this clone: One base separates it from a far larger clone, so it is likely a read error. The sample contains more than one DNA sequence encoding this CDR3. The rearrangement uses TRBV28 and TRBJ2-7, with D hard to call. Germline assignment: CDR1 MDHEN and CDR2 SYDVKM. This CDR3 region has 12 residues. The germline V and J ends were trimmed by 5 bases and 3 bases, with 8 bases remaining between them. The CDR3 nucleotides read TGTGCCAGCAGTCCCTGGGGCTACGAGCAGTACTTC. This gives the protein CASSPWGYEQYF.

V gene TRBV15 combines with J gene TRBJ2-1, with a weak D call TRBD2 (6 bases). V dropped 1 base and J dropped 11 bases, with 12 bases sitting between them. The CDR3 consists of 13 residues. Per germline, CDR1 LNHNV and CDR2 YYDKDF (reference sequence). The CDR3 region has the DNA TGTGCCACCAGCAGAGGGACTACTCCACAGCAGTTCTTC. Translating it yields CATSRGTTPQQFF.

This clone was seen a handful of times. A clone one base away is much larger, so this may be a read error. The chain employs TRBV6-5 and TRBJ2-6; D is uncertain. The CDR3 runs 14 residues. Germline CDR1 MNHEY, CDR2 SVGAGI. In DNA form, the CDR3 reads TGTGCCAGCAGCCGACTTTCTGTGGCCAACGTCCTGACTTTC. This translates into CASSRLSVANVLTF.

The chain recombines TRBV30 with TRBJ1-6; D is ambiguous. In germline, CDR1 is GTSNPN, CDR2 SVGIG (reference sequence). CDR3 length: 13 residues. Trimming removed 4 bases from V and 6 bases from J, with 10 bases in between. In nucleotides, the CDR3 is TGTGCCTGGACCCTAGGCGGTAATTCACCCCTCCACTTT. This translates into CAWTLGGNSPLHF.

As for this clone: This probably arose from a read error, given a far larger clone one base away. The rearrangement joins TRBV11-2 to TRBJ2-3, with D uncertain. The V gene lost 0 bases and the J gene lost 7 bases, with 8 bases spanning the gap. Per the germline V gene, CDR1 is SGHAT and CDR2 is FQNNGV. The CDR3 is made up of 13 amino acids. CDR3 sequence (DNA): TGTGCCAGCAGCTTAGAGCGGCAGTATACGCAGTATTTT. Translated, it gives CASSLERQYTQYF.

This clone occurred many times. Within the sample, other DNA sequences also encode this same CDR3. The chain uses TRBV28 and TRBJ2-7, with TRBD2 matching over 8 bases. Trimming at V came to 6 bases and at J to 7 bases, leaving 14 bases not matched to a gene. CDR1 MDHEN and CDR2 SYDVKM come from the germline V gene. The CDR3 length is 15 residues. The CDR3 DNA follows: TGTGCCAGCAGCACCCCGGGCGGGAGGTCTCGGGAGCAGTACTTC. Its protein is CASSTPGGRSREQYF.

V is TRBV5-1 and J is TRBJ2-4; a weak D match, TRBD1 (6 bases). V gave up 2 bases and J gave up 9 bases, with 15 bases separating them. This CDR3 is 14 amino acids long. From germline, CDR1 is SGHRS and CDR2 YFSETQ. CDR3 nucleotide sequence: TGCGCCAGCAGCTTAGGGCCCAGGGGATCCATTCAGTACTTC. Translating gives CASSLGPRGSIQYF. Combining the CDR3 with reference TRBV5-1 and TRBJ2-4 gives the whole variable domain KAGVTQTPRYLIKTRGQQVTLSCSPISGHRSVSWYQQTPGQGLQFLFEYFSETQRNKGNFPGRFSGRQFSNSRSEMNVSTLELGDSALYLCASSLGPRGSIQYFGAGTRLSVL.

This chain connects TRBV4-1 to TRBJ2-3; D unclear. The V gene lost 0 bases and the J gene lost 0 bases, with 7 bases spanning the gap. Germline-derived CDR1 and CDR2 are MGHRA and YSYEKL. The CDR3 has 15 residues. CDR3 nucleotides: TGCGCCAGCAGCCAAGACGGGCTCAGCACAGATACGCAGTATTTT. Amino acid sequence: CASSQDGLSTDTQYF.

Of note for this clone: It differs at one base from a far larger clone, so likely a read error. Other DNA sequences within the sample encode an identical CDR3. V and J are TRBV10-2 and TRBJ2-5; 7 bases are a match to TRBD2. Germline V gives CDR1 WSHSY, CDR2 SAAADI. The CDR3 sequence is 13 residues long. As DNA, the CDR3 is TGCGCTAGCAGGCGGGGGAAGCTTGAGACCCAGTACTTC. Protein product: CASRRGKLETQYF.

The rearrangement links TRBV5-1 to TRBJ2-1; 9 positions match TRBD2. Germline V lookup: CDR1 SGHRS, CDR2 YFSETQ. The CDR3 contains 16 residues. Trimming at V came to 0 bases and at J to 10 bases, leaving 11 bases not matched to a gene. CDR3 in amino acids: CASSLVASGNTLEQFF. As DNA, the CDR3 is TGCGCCAGCAGCTTGGTTGCTAGCGGGAATACATTGGAGCAGTTCTTC.

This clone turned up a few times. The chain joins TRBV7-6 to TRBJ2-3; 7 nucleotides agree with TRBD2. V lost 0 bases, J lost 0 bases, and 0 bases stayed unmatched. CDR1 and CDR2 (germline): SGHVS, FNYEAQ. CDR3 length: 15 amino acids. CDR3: CASSLAGGSTDTQYF. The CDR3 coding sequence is TGTGCCAGCAGCTTAGCGGGAGGGAGCACAGATACGCAGTATTTT.

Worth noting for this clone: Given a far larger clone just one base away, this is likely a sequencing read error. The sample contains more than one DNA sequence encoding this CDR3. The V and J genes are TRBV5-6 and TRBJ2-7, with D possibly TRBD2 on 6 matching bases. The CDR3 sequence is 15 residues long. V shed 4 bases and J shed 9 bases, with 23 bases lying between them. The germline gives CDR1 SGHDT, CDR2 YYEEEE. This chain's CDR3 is CASSALGTADPTQYF. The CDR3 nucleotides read TGTGCCAGCAGCGCCTTAGGGACTGCTGACCCAACGCAGTACTTC.

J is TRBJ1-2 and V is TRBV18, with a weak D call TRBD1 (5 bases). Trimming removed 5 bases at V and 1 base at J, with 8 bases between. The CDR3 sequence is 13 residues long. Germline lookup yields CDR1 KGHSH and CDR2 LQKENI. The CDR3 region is CASSEGVNYGYTF. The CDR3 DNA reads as TGTGCCAGCTCAGAAGGGGTTAACTATGGCTACACCTTC.

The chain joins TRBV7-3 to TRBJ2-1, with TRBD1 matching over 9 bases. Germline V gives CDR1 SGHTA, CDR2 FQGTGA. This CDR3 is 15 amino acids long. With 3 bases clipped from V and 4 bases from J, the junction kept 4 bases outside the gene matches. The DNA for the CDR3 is TGTGCCAGCAGCTTGACAGGGGGAGGATACAATGAGCAGTTCTTC. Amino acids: CASSLTGGGYNEQFF.

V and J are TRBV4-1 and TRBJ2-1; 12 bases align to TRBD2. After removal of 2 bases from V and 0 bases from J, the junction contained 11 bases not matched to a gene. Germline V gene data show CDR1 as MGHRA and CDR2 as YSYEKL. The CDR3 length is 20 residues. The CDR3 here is CASSQRLAGVGPSSYNEQFF. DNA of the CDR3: TGCGCCAGCAGCCAACGACTAGCGGGAGTGGGTCCTAGCTCCTACAATGAGCAGTTCTTC.

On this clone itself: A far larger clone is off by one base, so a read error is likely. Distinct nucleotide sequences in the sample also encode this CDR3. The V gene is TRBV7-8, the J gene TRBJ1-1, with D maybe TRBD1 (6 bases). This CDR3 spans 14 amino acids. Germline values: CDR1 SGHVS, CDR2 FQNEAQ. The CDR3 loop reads CASSLAGGPTEAFF. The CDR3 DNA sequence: TGTGCTAGCAGCTTAGCGGGGGGGCCGACTGAAGCTTTCTTT.

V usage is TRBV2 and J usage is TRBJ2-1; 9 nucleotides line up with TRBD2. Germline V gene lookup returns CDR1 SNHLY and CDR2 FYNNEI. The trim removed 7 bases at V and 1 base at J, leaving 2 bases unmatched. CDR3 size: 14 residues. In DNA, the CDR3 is TGTGCCAGCAACCTAGCGGGATCCTACAATGAGCAGTTCTTC. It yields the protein CASNLAGSYNEQFF.

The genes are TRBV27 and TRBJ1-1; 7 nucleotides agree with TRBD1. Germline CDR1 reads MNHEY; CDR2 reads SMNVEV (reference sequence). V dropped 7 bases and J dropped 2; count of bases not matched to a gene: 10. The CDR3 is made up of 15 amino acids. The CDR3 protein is CASKDRIWGNTEAFF. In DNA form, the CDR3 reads TGTGCCAGCAAGGACAGGATTTGGGGTAACACTGAAGCTTTCTTT.

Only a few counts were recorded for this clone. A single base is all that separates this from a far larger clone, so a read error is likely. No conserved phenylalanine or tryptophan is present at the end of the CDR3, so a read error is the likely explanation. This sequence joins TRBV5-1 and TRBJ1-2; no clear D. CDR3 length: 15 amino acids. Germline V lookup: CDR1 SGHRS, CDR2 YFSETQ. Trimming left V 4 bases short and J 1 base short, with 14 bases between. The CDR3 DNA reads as TGCGCCAGCAGCCCGGAAGGAAACCGTAACTATGGCTACACCATC. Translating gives CASSPEGNRNYGYTI.